Only one count was recorded for the clone carrying this T cell receptor beta chain. Authors' processing steps: Reference gene primers were amplified, and this amplification served to estimate nucleated cell counts. Generated by immunoSEQ multiplex PCR, the TCRdb table keeps only in-frame clones and is missing some. V and J calls plus clone size are reproduced from that table; the DNA served to infer D and trimming. The top ten hold 2.5% to 3.5% of the sample, which has about 350,000 clones, about 90% seen once. Per germline, CDR1 SEHNR and CDR2 FQNEAQ (reference sequence). V lost 5 bases, J lost 0 bases, and 11 bases lay in between. The CDR3 contains 14 residues. The participants were between roughly 18 and 89 years old and came from about two dozen US areas. Recovered participants had two consecutive negative NP/OP PCR tests, healthcare professional clearance, or symptom resolution. The sample is drawn from a study of blood T cell repertoires in COVID-19.

This receptor was taken from a woman in her thirties who had recovered from COVID-19. The chain couples TRBV7-9 to TRBJ2-7, with a tentative D call TRBD1 (5 bases). The sequencing sample was made of PBMCs or T cells enriched from blood (not recorded which). This chain's CDR3 is CASSLDSLSYEQYF. CDR3 DNA sequence: TGTGCCAGCAGCCTCGACAGCCTCTCCTACGAGCAGTACTTC.